One sample yielded the 15 T cell receptor beta chains listed below, sequenced in a study of Graves' ophthalmopathy and Graves' hyperthyroidism (dated by TCRdb to between 2017 and 2018). Sequenced on an Illumina HiSeq 2000. For repertoire sequencing, the TCR beta CDR3 regions were amplified from RNA transcripts. The first round of RT-PCR was done with HTBI primers and the Qiagen OneStep RT-PCR kit, and was followed by a second round of multiplex PCR, then size selection and purification. In-frame beta chains were kept once TCRdb had trimmed the public reads at Q25 with fastp and called clones with MiXCR. Records with the same CDR3 protein are collapsed into one entry carrying the most frequent genes and DNA. Within this sample are approximately 480,000 distinct CDR3 sequences, with approximately 15% of them counted one time only. About a tenth of the sample is held by the ten biggest clonotypes. Material for sequencing was blood. All receptors derive from a woman aged 25 to 45 with Graves' ophthalmopathy. Donor details come from another sample of the same person, matched by shared clones.

This clonotype was detected a few times. The CDR3 bases are TGCGCCAGCAGCCAAGATTATCGAGTAGTAGTAAACACCATATATTTT. Its protein product is CASSQDYRVVVNTIYF. The chain joins TRBV4-1 to TRBJ1-3, with D unclear. The germline CDR1 and CDR2 sequences are MGHRA and YSYEKL. Trimming took off 0 bases at V and 6 bases at J, with 15 bases between the two ends. The CDR3 has 16 residues.

This clonotype has at least ten counts. The gene calls are TRBV3-1 and TRBJ2-5; 8 bases are a match to TRBD1. The CDR3 spans 15 residues. V gave up 3 bases and J gave up 6 bases; unmatched junction bases: 9. The V gene's germline CDR1 is LGHDT and CDR2 YNNKEL (reference sequence). Written as DNA, the CDR3 is TGTGCCAGCAGCCACGGACAGGGTTACGGAAAGACCCAGTACTTC. Encoded protein: CASSHGQGYGKTQYF.

This clonotype appeared many times. The gene calls are TRBV6-1 and TRBJ2-5; no reliable D call. The CDR3 consists of 13 residues. Germline V CDR1 and CDR2: MNHNS, SASEGT. Trimming left V 4 bases short and J 0 bases short, with 6 bases between. CDR3 sequence: CASSVNYQETQYF. In nucleotides, the CDR3 is TGTGCCAGCAGTGTCAACTACCAAGAGACCCAGTACTTC.

This clonotype appeared many times. This sequence joins TRBV11-2 and TRBJ2-2; D remains ambiguous. Looked up from germline, CDR1 is SGHAT and CDR2 is FQNNGV. Trimming cost V 5 bases and J 6 bases, with 10 bases left between them. This CDR3 spans 13 amino acids. The CDR3 reads CASSQVVAGELFF. In DNA, the CDR3 is TGTGCCAGCAGCCAGGTCGTGGCCGGGGAGCTGTTTTTT. Variable domain in full (rest from reference TRBV11-2 and TRBJ2-2): EAGVAQSPRYKIIEKRQSVAFWCNPISGHATLYWYQQILGQGPKLLIQFQNNGVVDDSQLPKDRFSAERLKGVDSTLKIQPAKLEDSAVYLCASSQVVAGELFFGEGSRLTVL.

This clonotype was detected many times. The chain employs TRBV27 and TRBJ2-2; 7 nucleotides match TRBD1. Germline lookup yields CDR1 MNHEY and CDR2 SMNVEV (reference sequence). CDR3 size: 17 residues. Trimming cost V 8 bases and J 5 bases; bases outside gene matches: 17. CDR3 coding DNA: TGTGCCAGCCGATCTCTTACAGGGGTTAGGGAAACCGGGGAGCTGTTTTTT. Its translation: CASRSLTGVRETGELFF.

The sample holds many counts of this clonotype. The V gene is TRBV4-1, the J gene TRBJ2-5; 8 bases are a match to TRBD2. The germline V gene has CDR1 MGHRA and CDR2 YSYEKL. The CDR3 is made up of 17 amino acids. V shed 0 bases, J shed 5 bases, and the junction held 11 bases outside the gene matches. The CDR3 DNA reads TGCGCCAGCAGCCAAGATGGGACCCGGGGGGGGCCGGAGACCCAGTACTTC. This codes for CASSQDGTRGGPETQYF.

This clonotype was seen repeatedly, ten times or more. V usage is TRBV30 and J usage is TRBJ2-6; a possible D gene is TRBD1 (6 bases). V lost 8 bases to trimming and J lost 1 base, with 12 bases between them. CDR1 and CDR2 (germline): GTSNPN, SVGIG (reference sequence). This CDR3 contains 14 residues. The CDR3 coding sequence is TGTGCCGGTATGGACAGTTCTGGGGCCAACGTCCTGACTTTC. This codes for CAGMDSSGANVLTF.

This clonotype has at least ten counts. The J gene is TRBJ1-1, the V gene TRBV12-3 or TRBV12-4, with a tentative D call TRBD1 (5 bases). The CDR3 extends over 14 amino acids. V was clipped by 3 bases and J by 4 bases, with 12 bases between them. The CDR3 loop is CASSFGVGGTEAFF. The CDR3 DNA sequence: TGTGCCAGCAGTTTCGGTGTGGGGGGCACTGAAGCTTTCTTT.

This chain uses TRBV3-1 with TRBJ1-6; 8 nucleotides align to TRBD1. V dropped 5 bases and J dropped 7; count of bases not matched to a gene: 4. Germline V gene data show CDR1 as LGHDT and CDR2 as YNNKEL (reference sequence). The CDR3 extends over 14 amino acids. The CDR3 DNA is TGTGCCAGCAGCAACAGGGGGAGGAATTCACCCCTCCACTTT. It specifies CASSNRGRNSPLHF. Looking up the rest from reference TRBV3-1 and TRBJ1-6 gives the full variable domain: DTAVSQTPKYLVTQMGNDKSIKCEQNLGHDTMYWYKQDSKKFLKIMFSYNNKELIINETVPNRFSPKSPDKAHLNLHINSLELGDSAVYFCASSNRGRNSPLHFGNGTRLTVT.

The chain joins TRBV13 to TRBJ2-5, with 7 bases matching TRBD2. With 5 bases clipped from V and 5 bases from J, the junction kept 17 bases outside the gene matches. This CDR3 spans 17 amino acids. Germline CDR1 reads PRHDT; CDR2 reads FYEKMQ (reference sequence). The CDR3 DNA reads TGTGCCAGCAGCAGCCGGGGTCGGGCGGGAGCCCGGGAGACCCAGTACTTC. As protein: CASSSRGRAGARETQYF.

This clonotype was counted many times. The chain combines TRBV6-5 with TRBJ2-7; TRBD1 matches at 10 bases. V lost 4 bases to trimming and J lost 2 bases; unmatched junction nucleotides: 5. The CDR3 sequence is 15 residues long. Germline V gives CDR1 MNHEY, CDR2 SVGAGI. CDR3 region: CASSLGQGIPYEQYF. The CDR3 coding sequence is TGTGCCAGCAGTTTGGGACAGGGGATTCCCTACGAGCAGTACTTC.

The sample holds a few counts of this clonotype. The chain couples TRBV3-1 to TRBJ1-6; 8 nucleotides match TRBD1. The junction had 12 bases not matched to a gene; V was cut back by 6 bases and J by 8 bases. There are 16 residues in the CDR3. The germline V gene encodes CDR1 LGHDT and CDR2 YNNKEL (reference sequence). The CDR3 DNA follows: TGTGCCAGCAGTTACTCCGGGACAGGAGAGGATTCACCCCTCCACTTT. Encoded protein: CASSYSGTGEDSPLHF.

This clonotype was seen at least ten times. V and J are TRBV6-5 and TRBJ1-5, with a tentative D call TRBD1 (5 bases). This CDR3 contains 13 residues. V lost 7 bases and J 2 bases, leaving 9 bases between the germline ends. In germline, CDR1 is MNHEY, CDR2 SVGAGI. For the CDR3, the DNA is TGTGCCAGCAATTGGGACGGCAATCAGCCCCAGCATTTT. Translated: CASNWDGNQPQHF.

Here the CDR3 reads CASSRGTQNYEQYF. As DNA, the CDR3 is TGTGCCAGCAGCCGAGGGACGCAAAACTACGAGCAGTACTTC. V usage is TRBV14 and J usage is TRBJ2-7; D tentatively reads TRBD1 or TRBD2 (5 bases each). Germline V gene sequence: CDR1 SGHDN, CDR2 FVKESK. This CDR3 spans 14 amino acids. V was trimmed by 4 bases and J by 3 bases, leaving 13 bases between them.

The table lists this clonotype with many counts. A clone one base away is much larger, so this may be a read error. The chain joins TRBV12-3 or TRBV12-4 to TRBJ1-2; no reliable D call. The germline V and J ends were trimmed by 3 bases and 3 bases, with 8 bases remaining between them. The CDR3 spans 13 residues. The CDR3 DNA reads TGTGCCAGCAGTTTTCGGAGGGACTATGGCTACACCTTC. Translation gives CASSFRRDYGYTF.